This is a list of T cell receptor beta chains from one sample in a study of blood T cell repertoires in COVID-19. Assay: immunoSEQ multiplex PCR; the TCRdb copy retains only in-frame clones and omits some. The sample consists of some 280,000 clones, around 86% of them appearing once. Material: peripheral blood. The source is a woman aged 35 to 49 who had recovered from COVID-19. Each CDR3 is given with its conserved first and last residue. D genes are given only for firm matches. Rows may omit the clone size; those that give it use once, few, many or a size class.

d_call	v_call	cdr3_length	j_call	clone_size	cdr3_aa	cdr3_nt
TRBD1	TRBV2	15	TRBJ1-4	.	CASGSDRGGREKLFF	TGTGCCAGCGGGTCGGACAGGGGAGGAAGGGAGAAACTGTTTTTT
.	TRBV10-1	14	TRBJ2-7	.	CASSPSGVGGEQYF	TGCGCCAGCAGTCCGTCCGGGGTGGGGGGCGAGCAGTACTTC
.	TRBV6-5	12	TRBJ2-5	.	CASSPQKETQYF	TGTGCCAGCAGCCCCCAGAAAGAGACCCAGTACTTC
TRBD1	TRBV24-1	16	TRBJ2-5	.	CATSEQTGRQRETQYF	TGTGCCACCAGTGAACAGACAGGGCGGCAACGGGAGACCCAGTACTTC
TRBD2	TRBV7-8	15	TRBJ2-1	.	CASSSSGTSGSRQFF	TGTGCCAGCAGCTCCTCCGGGACTAGCGGGAGTAGGCAGTTCTTC
TRBD1	TRBV19	16	TRBJ2-1	once	CASSTFRDRGGNEQFF	TGTGCCAGTAGTACCTTCCGGGACAGGGGGGGGAATGAGCAGTTCTTC
TRBD2	TRBV27	16	TRBJ2-1	.	CASSYHKRGTYNEQFF	TGTGCCAGCAGTTATCACAAGCGGGGGACCTACAATGAGCAGTTCTTC
TRBD2	TRBV29-1	13	TRBJ2-7	.	CSVVGTSIYEQYF	TGCAGCGTTGTGGGGACTAGCATCTACGAGCAGTACTTC
TRBD1	TRBV30	15	TRBJ1-6	once	CARERSTGGNSPLHF	TGTGCCCGGGAGCGATCGACAGGGGGCAATTCACCCCTCCACTTT
.	TRBV18	13	TRBJ2-1	.	CASSPYSTNEQFF	TGTGCCAGCTCACCGTACAGCACCAATGAGCAGTTCTTC
.	TRBV5-4	14	TRBJ2-5	.	CASSRGRGGETQYF	TGTGCCAGCAGCAGAGGACGGGGAGGAGAGACCCAGTACTTC
.	TRBV7-9	16	TRBJ2-7	.	CASSTYGERASYEQYF	TGTGCCAGCAGCACATACGGGGAGCGAGCCTCCTACGAGCAGTACTTC
.	TRBV2	16	TRBJ2-1	once	CASSEQQDPIRNEQFF	TGTGCCAGCAGTGAACAACAGGACCCGATCCGGAATGAGCAGTTCTTC
TRBD2	TRBV5-4	11	TRBJ2-7	.	CASAGEYEQYF	TGTGCCAGCGCGGGAGAATACGAGCAGTACTTC
TRBD1	TRBV30	11	TRBJ1-2	.	CAQGTGGGYTF	TGTGCCCAGGGGACAGGTGGAGGCTACACCTTC
TRBD2	TRBV30	21	TRBJ2-3	.	CAWRPRFSFSLGTSGRNTQYF	TGTGCCTGGAGGCCCCGTTTTTCCTTTTCCCTAGGGACTAGCGGGAGGAATACGCAGTATTTT
TRBD1	TRBV28	15	TRBJ1-4	.	CASISVGTGGEKLFF	TGTGCCAGCATCTCAGTCGGGACAGGGGGCGAAAAACTGTTTTTT
TRBD2	TRBV11-3	15	TRBJ2-1	.	CASSPGTSGMNEQFF	TGTGCCAGCAGTCCTGGGACTAGCGGGATGAATGAGCAGTTCTTC
TRBD2	TRBV27	15	TRBJ2-3	once	CASSLLAGPPDTQYF	TGTGCCAGCAGTTTACTAGCGGGTCCCCCTGATACGCAGTATTTT
.	TRBV6-5	14	TRBJ2-7	.	CASSPGLANYEQYF	TGTGCCAGCAGTCCCGGGCTAGCGAACTACGAGCAGTACTTC
.	TRBV7-3	15	TRBJ1-3	.	CASSLKGGTGNTIYF	TGTGCCAGCAGCTTAAAGGGGGGGACAGGAAACACCATATATTTT
.	TRBV9	14	TRBJ2-3	.	CASSERQSTDTQYF	TGTGCCAGCAGCGAGAGACAGTCGACAGATACGCAGTATTTT
.	TRBV18	15	TRBJ2-3	.	CASSPPLKTTDTQYF	TGTGCCAGCTCACCACCACTAAAGACTACAGATACGCAGTATTTT
TRBD1	TRBV7-8	14	TRBJ1-2	.	CASSPGTGVNGYTF	TGTGCCAGCAGCCCAGGGACAGGGGTGAATGGCTACACCTTC
TRBD1	TRBV27	17	TRBJ2-7	.	CASSPWSLTGGRYEQYF	TGTGCCAGCAGCCCATGGAGTCTGACAGGGGGAAGATACGAGCAGTACTTC
.	TRBV18	14	TRBJ2-7	once	CASSPDRLANEQYF	TGTGCCAGCTCGCCGGACAGACTCGCCAACGAGCAGTACTTC
TRBD2	TRBV27	19	TRBJ2-1	.	CASSLFLAGGGNRYNEQFF	TGTGCCAGCAGTTTATTTCTCGCGGGAGGGGGTAACCGCTACAATGAGCAGTTCTTC
TRBD2	TRBV27	13	TRBJ2-1	.	CASTLAGRNEQFF	TGTGCCAGCACCTTAGCGGGTCGCAATGAGCAGTTCTTC
TRBD2	TRBV27	19	TRBJ2-1	.	CASSEGLAGPESSYNEQFF	TGTGCCAGCAGTGAGGGACTAGCGGGGCCAGAGAGCTCCTACAATGAGCAGTTCTTC
TRBD2	TRBV19	16	TRBJ2-2	.	CASSYVSGGPIGELFF	TGTGCCAGTAGTTATGTATCGGGAGGGCCAATCGGGGAGCTGTTTTTT
.	TRBV27	14	TRBJ2-7	.	CASRVGGRAGEQYF	TGTGCCAGCAGAGTAGGGGGGAGGGCGGGGGAGCAGTACTTC
TRBD2	TRBV9	15	TRBJ2-1	.	CASSALAGEYNEQFF	TGTGCCAGCAGCGCATTAGCGGGAGAATACAATGAGCAGTTCTTC
.	TRBV9	15	TRBJ2-3	.	CASSPLSAGTDTQYF	TGTGCCAGCAGCCCTTTATCGGCGGGCACAGATACGCAGTATTTT
TRBD2	TRBV5-1	16	TRBJ2-3	.	CASSLRDSGSVDTQYF	TGCGCCAGCAGCTTGCGAGATAGCGGGAGTGTAGATACGCAGTATTTT
TRBD1	TRBV19	10	TRBJ1-5	.	CASGDSGRHF	TGTGCCAGTGGGGACAGCGGGCGGCATTTT
TRBD2	TRBV19	15	TRBJ2-7	.	CASSTSGRAGHEQYF	TGTGCCAGTAGTACTAGCGGGAGGGCTGGGCACGAGCAGTACTTC
.	TRBV7-3	12	TRBJ2-3	.	CASSFEGDTQYF	TGTGCCAGCAGCTTCGAGGGAGATACGCAGTATTTT
TRBD2	TRBV18	18	TRBJ2-2	.	CASSPQGLAGVGGGELFF	TGTGCCAGCTCACCCCAGGGACTAGCGGGAGTCGGTGGCGGGGAGCTGTTTTTT
TRBD1	TRBV7-9	16	TRBJ1-3	.	CASSKRTGDYGNTIYF	TGTGCCAGCAGCAAACGTACAGGGGATTACGGAAACACCATATATTTT
.	TRBV9	13	TRBJ2-1	.	CASSGRAGSEQFF	TGTGCCAGCAGTGGACGAGCGGGTAGTGAGCAGTTCTTC
TRBD1	TRBV6-5	13	TRBJ2-7	.	CASSPGQGGEQYF	TGTGCCAGCAGCCCGGGACAGGGAGGCGAGCAGTACTTC
.	TRBV27	13	TRBJ2-7	.	CASSLGYEAEQYF	TGTGCCAGCAGTTTAGGGTATGAGGCCGAGCAGTACTTC
TRBD1	TRBV4-1	15	TRBJ2-7	.	CASSRGQGITYEQYF	TGCGCCAGCAGCCGAGGACAGGGAATAACCTACGAGCAGTACTTC
.	TRBV30	12	TRBJ2-7	.	CAWSGGPYEQYF	TGTGCCTGGAGTGGGGGGCCCTACGAGCAGTACTTC
TRBD2	TRBV19	15	TRBJ2-3	.	CASSTLTSGRDTQYF	TGTGCCAGTAGTACTCTGACTAGCGGGAGGGATACGCAGTATTTT
TRBD2	TRBV18	13	TRBJ2-7	.	CASSGGRVTEQYF	TGTGCCAGCTCCGGTGGGAGGGTGACCGAGCAGTACTTC